The 20 T cell receptor beta chains reported below all come from one sample, sequenced in a study of OX40 agonist ivuxolimab in advanced cancers. Generated by immunoSEQ multiplex PCR, the TCRdb table keeps only in-frame clones and is missing some. The sample has roughly 99,000 clones; around 93% are singletons. The sample in question was CD4+ or CD8+ T cells sorted from blood, obtained in a trial of the OX40 agonist ivuxolimab. All receptors derive from an adult with an advanced solid tumor such as melanoma, head and neck, liver or kidney cancer.

The chain is built from TRBV6-5 and TRBJ1-2; 12 positions agree with TRBD1. Germline V gene data show CDR1 as MNHEY and CDR2 as SVGAGI. This CDR3 is built from 15 residues. J lost 5 bases, V lost 2 bases, and 3 bases had no gene match. The CDR3 DNA is TGTGCCAGCAGTTACGGGACAGGGGGCCCTTATGGCTACACCTTC. This gives the protein CASSYGTGGPYGYTF.

The chain links TRBV28 to TRBJ1-1, with a weak D call TRBD1 (5 bases). The CDR3 spans 17 residues. Trimming took 6 bases from V and 0 from J, leaving 20 bases between them. In germline, CDR1 is MDHEN, CDR2 SYDVKM. In nucleotides, the CDR3 is TGTGCCAGCAGATCCCCTCAGGCGGGGCTGATGAACACTGAAGCTTTCTTT. Its protein is CASRSPQAGLMNTEAFF. The whole variable domain, remainder taken from reference TRBV28 and TRBJ1-1, is DVKVTQSSRYLVKRTGEKVFLECVQDMDHENMFWYRQDPGLGLRLIYFSYDVKMKEKGDIPEGYSVSREKKERFSLILESASTNQTSMYLCASRSPQAGLMNTEAFFGQGTRLTVV.

V is TRBV2 and J is TRBJ1-1, with D maybe TRBD1 (6 bases). The V end was cut by 6 bases, the J end by 1 base, with 15 bases between. In germline, CDR1 is SNHLY, CDR2 FYNNEI. CDR3 size: 15 residues. CDR3 loop: CASSGRTASNTEAFF. In nucleotides, the CDR3 is TGTGCCAGCAGCGGCAGGACAGCCTCGAACACTGAAGCTTTCTTT.

V usage is TRBV7-9 and J usage is TRBJ1-5; D is perhaps TRBD1 (5 bases). The length of the CDR3 is 15 residues. CDR1 and CDR2 from the germline V gene are SEHNR and FQNEAQ (reference sequence). V was shortened by 4 bases and J by 1 base, with 11 bases between the two germline ends. The CDR3 region has the DNA TGTGCCAGCAGCTCCGACAGCGAGAGCAATCAGCCCCAGCATTTT. Encoded protein: CASSSDSESNQPQHF.

The V and J genes are TRBV4-3 and TRBJ1-2; D gene uncertain. The germline V gene has CDR1 LGHNA and CDR2 YSLEER. Trimming cost V 4 bases and J 1 base, with 13 bases left between them. This CDR3 has 15 amino acids. CDR3 loop: CASSPGDKVNYGYTF. As DNA, the CDR3 is TGCGCCAGCAGCCCCGGCGATAAGGTTAACTATGGCTACACCTTC.

The V call is TRBV5-1, the J call TRBJ2-3; D unclear. V was clipped by 1 base and J by 6 bases, with 21 bases between them. CDR1 is SGHRS and CDR2 is YFSETQ in the germline V gene. The CDR3 runs 17 residues. The CDR3 nucleotides are TGCGCCAGCAGCTTGATCGCCCTCGGGCTGTCCGCCGATACGCAGTATTTT. Encoded protein: CASSLIALGLSADTQYF. Full variable domain (remainder filled in from reference TRBV5-1 and TRBJ2-3): KAGVTQTPRYLIKTRGQQVTLSCSPISGHRSVSWYQQTPGQGLQFLFEYFSETQRNKGNFPGRFSGRQFSNSRSEMNVSTLELGDSALYLCASSLIALGLSADTQYFGPGTRLTVL.

The chain carries TRBV7-3 and TRBJ2-1, with D perhaps TRBD1 or TRBD2 (5 bases each). This CDR3 spans 19 amino acids. CDR1 and CDR2 (germline): SGHTA, FQGTGA. Between the trimmed V and J ends, which lost 5 bases and 0 bases, there was a span of 23 bases. The CDR3 sequence is CASSPGSPGRASSYNEQFF. The CDR3 DNA is TGTGCCAGCAGCCCAGGTAGCCCGGGACGGGCGAGCTCCTACAATGAGCAGTTCTTC.

The chain links TRBV6-5 to TRBJ2-3, with 12 nucleotides matching TRBD2. Looked up from germline, CDR1 is MNHEY and CDR2 is SVGAGI. The V and J ends lost 4 bases and 1 base, in that order; junction bases with no gene match: 3. The CDR3 has 16 amino acids. CDR3 protein: CASSWTSGTRTDTQYF. CDR3 bases: TGTGCCAGCAGTTGGACTAGCGGGACCCGCACAGATACGCAGTATTTT.

The rearrangement links TRBV9 to TRBJ1-6, with 8 bases that match TRBD1. Germline values: CDR1 SGDLS, CDR2 YYNGEE. V was pared by 4 bases and J by 10 bases, with 7 bases of the junction left unmatched. CDR3 length equals 14 residues. The CDR3 here is CASSQGTGRSPLHF. The CDR3 DNA is TGTGCCAGCAGCCAAGGGACAGGAAGGTCACCCCTCCACTTT.

This chain joins TRBV28 and TRBJ1-4; possible D gene TRBD1, 6 bases. Germline lookup yields CDR1 MDHEN and CDR2 SYDVKM. The V end lost 6 bases, the J end lost 7 bases, and 18 bases lay between the germline ends. The CDR3 has 15 residues. The CDR3 DNA reads TGTGCCAGCAGATCCCGTACCGGAGGGGGTGAAAAACTGTTTTTT. This translates into CASRSRTGGGEKLFF.

The gene calls are TRBV4-3 and TRBJ1-5; maybe TRBD1 (6 bases). The CDR3 has 15 residues. The V and J ends lost 0 bases and 5 bases respectively, with 11 bases between them. CDR1 and CDR2 from the germline V gene are LGHNA and YSLEER. CDR3: CASSQDAGGHQPQHF. The CDR3 nucleotides read TGCGCCAGCAGCCAAGATGCGGGGGGCCATCAGCCCCAGCATTTT.

This chain joins TRBV9 and TRBJ2-7; possibly TRBD1 or TRBD2 for D (5 bases each). The CDR3 loop spans 13 amino acids. V was shortened by 3 bases and J by 2 bases, with 9 bases between the two germline ends. Germline CDR1 SGDLS, CDR2 YYNGEE. The DNA for the CDR3 is TGTGCCAGCAGCGGGGACGGTACCTACGAGCAGTACTTC. It encodes CASSGDGTYEQYF.

The chain employs TRBV30 and TRBJ2-7, with 12 positions matching TRBD1. CDR3 length: 14 residues. In germline, CDR1 is GTSNPN, CDR2 SVGIG (reference sequence). Germline trimming cut 4 bases from V and 7 bases from J; bases unmatched to any gene: 8. This CDR3 reads CAWMVGQGAGEQYF. The CDR3 DNA reads as TGTGCCTGGATGGTGGGACAGGGGGCGGGGGAGCAGTACTTC.

This clone was counted a single time. The rearrangement links TRBV7-3 to TRBJ2-2; possibly TRBD2 for D (5 bases). Trimming took 4 bases from V and 1 from J, leaving 10 bases between them. Germline loops: CDR1 SGHTA, CDR2 FQGTGA. The CDR3 has 15 amino acids. The DNA for the CDR3 is TGTGCCAGCAGCTCGGACTCGCGGAACACCGGGGAGCTGTTTTTT. Translating it yields CASSSDSRNTGELFF.

The gene calls are TRBV15 and TRBJ2-4; TRBD1 might be the D (5 bases). The CDR3 spans 17 residues. CDR1 and CDR2 (germline): LNHNV, YYDKDF (reference sequence). V lost 1 base, J lost 9 bases, and 22 bases lay in between. CDR3 sequence: CATSRAGPADTPAIQYF. CDR3 sequence (DNA): TGTGCCACCAGCAGAGCAGGGCCAGCCGATACCCCCGCCATTCAGTACTTC.

J is TRBJ2-4 and V is TRBV28; 11 nucleotides match TRBD2. V lost 2 bases and J lost 0; bases outside the gene matches: 3. Germline CDR1 reads MDHEN; CDR2 reads SYDVKM. The CDR3 consists of 17 residues. CDR3 amino acids: CASSLTSGSVAKNIQYF. CDR3 nucleotide sequence: TGTGCCAGCAGTTTAACTAGCGGGAGTGTAGCCAAAAACATTCAGTACTTC.

The V and J genes are TRBV7-3 and TRBJ2-2, with no clear D. Trimming shortened V by 2 bases and J by 6 bases, and 19 bases separated the two germline ends. The CDR3 is 17 residues long. In germline, CDR1 is SGHTA, CDR2 FQGTGA. CDR3 sequence (DNA): TGTGCCAGCAGCTTAGGTCCAGTTGGACGAACGGCCGGGGAGCTGTTTTTT. This sequence encodes CASSLGPVGRTAGELFF.

The gene calls are TRBV9 and TRBJ2-1, with D hard to call. The CDR3 has 14 amino acids. The V and J ends lost 0 bases and 0 bases respectively, with 4 bases between them. CDR1 SGDLS and CDR2 YYNGEE come from the germline V gene. The CDR3 DNA follows: TGTGCCAGCAGCGTAGATCTCTCCTACAATGAGCAGTTCTTC. Protein product: CASSVDLSYNEQFF.

The chain combines TRBV7-2 with TRBJ2-7; 10 positions agree with TRBD2. The germline CDR1 and CDR2 sequences are SGHTA and FQGNSA. This CDR3 region has 15 residues. V shed 6 bases and J 0 bases; nucleotides not matched to a gene: 5. CDR3 sequence reads: CASSFLAGDSYEQYF. The CDR3 DNA follows: TGTGCCAGCAGTTTCCTAGCGGGGGACTCCTACGAGCAGTACTTC.

This clone appeared once. The chain joins TRBV5-6 to TRBJ2-7, with D tentatively TRBD1 (6 bases). This CDR3 has 15 residues. Germline-derived CDR1 and CDR2 are SGHDT and YYEEEE. Trimming cost V 4 bases and J 2 bases, with 16 bases left between them. The CDR3 DNA reads TGTGCCAGCAGCGGGGCGAAACAGGGCCCCTACGAGCAGTACTTC. Protein sequence: CASSGAKQGPYEQYF. Supplemented by reference TRBV5-6 and TRBJ2-7, the full variable domain reads DAGVTQSPTHLIKTRGQQVTLRCSPKSGHDTVSWYQQALGQGPQFIFQYYEEEERQRGNFPDRFSGHQFPNYSSELNVNALLLGDSALYLCASSGAKQGPYEQYFGPGTRLTVT.